This T cell receptor (beta chain) comes out of a study of blood T cell repertoires in COVID-19. At the level of the study: PBMCs, B-cell-depleted T cells, or T cells provided the cDNA or gDNA that made up the material.

The CDR3 has 17 amino acids. From germline, CDR1 is MNHNY and CDR2 SVGAGI (reference sequence). Only in-frame clones appear in the TCRdb table, and some are missing; sequencing was by immunoSEQ multiplex PCR. Among about 120,000 clones listed, 87% were seen once. About this clone itself: An end of the junction differs from the germline gene, which may be a read error.

The sequence was obtained from a human donor in a cohort sampled during active COVID-19. The V and J genes are TRBV6-6 and TRBJ2-3; D might be TRBD1 (6 bases). Sequencing was carried out using peripheral blood. In DNA form, the CDR3 reads TGTGCCATCAGTCCCTCCCGACAGGCCCTTAGCACAGATACGCAGTATTTT. This translates into CAISPSRQALSTDTQYF.